The 28 T cell receptor beta chains presented below share a single source sample, sequenced in a study of tumor T cells in aggressive B-cell lymphoma. The protocol was immunoSEQ multiplex PCR, while the TCRdb copy is restricted to in-frame clones and leaves out a portion. Here the sample spans 7,000 to 9,500 clones, about 85% being singletons. Sequences were obtained from tumor tissue. The receptors were gathered from an adult with diffuse large B cell lymphoma.

The chain couples TRBV18 to TRBJ2-1, with D possibly matching TRBD2 (5 bases). The germline V gene has CDR1 KGHSH and CDR2 LQKENI. The CDR3 extends over 15 amino acids. V lost 2 bases and J lost 9, with 17 bases in between. CDR3 sequence (DNA): TGTGCCAGCTCACCAACCGCAGGTAGCGAGGGTGAGCAGTTCTTC. Amino acids: CASSPTAGSEGEQFF.

The sample holds a few counts of this clone. The chain joins TRBV4-1 to TRBJ2-1, with TRBD2 matching 9 bases. The CDR3 consists of 17 residues. CDR1 is MGHRA, CDR2 YSYEKL, per germline. J lost 8 bases, V lost 0 bases, and 11 bases had no gene match. This CDR3 is CASSQDQPAGGLDEQFF. The CDR3 bases are TGCGCCAGCAGCCAAGATCAACCAGCGGGGGGCTTGGATGAGCAGTTCTTC.

J is TRBJ1-6 and V is TRBV4-1; 10 nucleotides align to TRBD1. CDR1 MGHRA and CDR2 YSYEKL come from the germline V gene. The CDR3 consists of 16 residues. With V trimmed by 0 bases and J by 9 bases, 5 bases remained unmatched. This CDR3 is CASSQDQGTGASPLHF. The CDR3 DNA follows: TGCGCCAGCAGCCAAGATCAGGGGACAGGGGCTTCACCCCTCCACTTT.

The rearrangement joins TRBV7-9 to TRBJ1-1; D is ambiguous. This CDR3 has 12 residues. Germline CDR1 is SEHNR and CDR2 is FQNEAQ (reference sequence). Between the trimmed V and J ends, which lost 2 bases and 8 bases, there was a span of 9 bases. As DNA, the CDR3 is TGTGCCAGCAGCTTACGGGAACTAGAAGCTTTCTTT. Encoded protein: CASSLRELEAFF.

The CDR3 region has the DNA TGTGCCAGCAGTTACTCGAAGTTCGGTACTAACTATGGCTACACCTTC. It is translated as CASSYSKFGTNYGYTF. This chain joins TRBV6-5 and TRBJ1-2; D is unclear. The V end was cut by 0 bases, the J end by 0 bases, with 11 bases between. CDR1 and CDR2 from the germline V gene are MNHEY and SVGAGI. The CDR3 covers 16 residues.

V gene TRBV5-4 combines with J gene TRBJ2-5, with D possibly TRBD2 on 5 matching bases. The CDR3 contains 12 residues. Trimming stripped 4 bases from V and 5 bases from J, with 9 bases between. The V gene's germline CDR1 is SGHNT and CDR2 YYREEE (reference sequence). CDR3 loop: CASSVDWETQYF. The CDR3 DNA sequence: TGTGCCAGCAGCGTGGACTGGGAGACCCAGTACTTC.

The rearrangement uses TRBV19 and TRBJ1-1, with D maybe TRBD1 (5 bases). The CDR3 is 18 residues long. CDR1 LNHDA and CDR2 SQIVND come from the germline V gene (reference sequence). Trimming took 7 bases from V and 2 from J, leaving 26 bases between them. As DNA, the CDR3 is TGTGCCAGTAATGCTAGGTTAAGGGGCTCTACCCACAACACTGAAGCTTTCTTT. Its protein product is CASNARLRGSTHNTEAFF.

This clone was recorded only once. The chain uses TRBV10-2 and TRBJ1-1; D call uncertain. Trimming shortened V by 5 bases and J by 1 base, and 8 bases separated the two germline ends. This CDR3 comprises 13 residues. Germline CDR1 reads WSHSY; CDR2 reads SAAADI. The CDR3 is CASSISSNTEAFF. The CDR3 coding sequence is TGCGCCAGCAGTATATCGTCGAACACTGAAGCTTTCTTT.

The CDR3 nucleotides are TGTGCCAGCAAGGACAACTACGAGCAGTACTTC. Its protein product is CASKDNYEQYF. V usage is TRBV6-5 and J usage is TRBJ2-7, with D maybe TRBD1 (5 bases). Germline lookup yields CDR1 MNHEY and CDR2 SVGAGI. The CDR3 covers 11 residues. V gave up 7 bases and J gave up 3 bases, with 7 bases separating them.

The V call is TRBV4-2, the J call TRBJ1-6; no firm D call. The CDR3 covers 14 residues. The V gene lost 5 bases and the J gene lost 9 bases, with 14 bases spanning the gap. Germline values: CDR1 LGHNA, CDR2 YNFKEQ. For the CDR3, the DNA is TGTGCCAGCAGCTCCCTAGACGTTGGTTCACCCCTCCACTTT. Encoded protein: CASSSLDVGSPLHF.

The chain joins TRBV15 to TRBJ1-1; D call uncertain. The CDR3 has 13 amino acids. Germline V gives CDR1 LNHNV, CDR2 YYDKDF (reference sequence). Between the trimmed V and J ends, which lost 4 bases and 1 base, there was a span of 7 bases. The CDR3 sequence: CATSKQRNTEAFF. Written as DNA, the CDR3 is TGTGCCACCAGCAAACAGAGGAACACTGAAGCTTTCTTT.

The V gene is TRBV7-3, the J gene TRBJ2-7; D may be TRBD1 (5 bases). There are 13 residues in the CDR3. Germline V gene lookup returns CDR1 SGHTA and CDR2 FQGTGA. Trimming shortened V by 5 bases and J by 4 bases, and 12 bases separated the two germline ends. DNA for the CDR3: TGTGCCAGCAGCACGCCCAGGGTGTACGAGCAGTACTTC. It is translated as CASSTPRVYEQYF.

The gene calls are TRBV10-3 and TRBJ1-2; D not resolved. V lost 3 bases and J lost 3, with 11 bases in between. This CDR3 has 14 amino acids. CDR1 is ENHRY and CDR2 is SYGVKD in the germline V gene. In DNA, the CDR3 is TGTGCCATCAGTGAAAGGCCGAGGGACTATGGCTACACCTTC. Encoded protein: CAISERPRDYGYTF.

In its sample, this clone was seen a few times. The rearrangement links TRBV10-3 to TRBJ2-2, with a weak D call TRBD1 (6 bases). Deletions cut 7 bases from V and 3 bases from J, with 15 bases between. CDR1 is ENHRY and CDR2 is SYGVKD in the germline V gene. The length of the CDR3 is 15 residues. CDR3 coding DNA: TGTGCCATCAAGGCAGGGGCGGTTGACACCGGGGAGCTGTTTTTT. Translated: CAIKAGAVDTGELFF.

The V gene is TRBV28, the J gene TRBJ1-2, with D unresolved. The V end was cut by 11 bases, the J end by 8 bases, with 18 bases between. Germline CDR1 MDHEN, CDR2 SYDVKM. The CDR3 totals 12 residues. The CDR3 protein is CAEGRGNLGYTF. CDR3 coding DNA: TGTGCCGAGGGTAGAGGGAATTTGGGCTACACCTTC.

The chain joins TRBV18 to TRBJ1-5; D unresolved. Trimming removed 3 bases at V and 6 bases at J, with 12 bases between. CDR3 length: 14 residues. Germline lookup yields CDR1 KGHSH and CDR2 LQKENI. Here the CDR3 reads CASSPGGLFQPQHF. CDR3 DNA: TGTGCCAGCTCACCGGGTGGACTATTTCAGCCCCAGCATTTT. The complete variable domain, with remaining parts taken from reference TRBV18 and TRBJ1-5, reads NAGVMQNPRHLVRRRGQEARLRCSPMKGHSHVYWYRQLPEEGLKFMVYLQKENIIDESGMPKERFSAEFPKEGPSILRIQQVVRGDSAAYFCASSPGGLFQPQHFGDGTRLSIL.

The chain has TRBV2 and TRBJ1-1, with D uncertain. CDR1 is SNHLY and CDR2 is FYNNEI in the germline V gene. V was shortened by 3 bases and J by 3 bases, with 8 bases between the two germline ends. The CDR3 length is 13 residues. In DNA, the CDR3 is TGTGCCAGCAGTGATGACATGGACACTGAAGCTTTCTTT. This codes for CASSDDMDTEAFF.

The chain uses TRBV27 and TRBJ2-7; 7 bases agree with TRBD2. The J segment lost 7 bases and the V segment lost 11 bases, leaving 14 bases of the junction unmatched. This CDR3 has 13 amino acids. The germline CDR1 and CDR2 sequences are MNHEY and SMNVEV (reference sequence). For the CDR3, the DNA is TGTGCCGCTTATAGCCTGGCAGCGGGGGAGCAGTACTTC. It translates to CAAYSLAAGEQYF.

This rearrangement joins TRBV19 to TRBJ2-3, with D perhaps TRBD2 (5 bases). The germline V gene encodes CDR1 LNHDA and CDR2 SQIVND (reference sequence). This CDR3 comprises 13 residues. V shed 6 bases and J shed 2 bases, with 9 bases lying between them. The CDR3 is CASREGHTDTQYF. The CDR3 DNA follows: TGTGCCAGTAGAGAGGGTCACACAGATACGCAGTATTTT.

The V and J genes are TRBV7-3 and TRBJ2-3; TRBD2 is a possible D gene (6 bases). This CDR3 region has 15 residues. V gave up 3 bases and J gave up 2 bases, with 12 bases separating them. Looked up from germline, CDR1 is SGHTA and CDR2 is FQGTGA. As DNA, the CDR3 is TGTGCCAGCAGCTTGGGGGGACTTGACACAGATACGCAGTATTTT. The encoded protein is CASSLGGLDTDTQYF.

This chain joins TRBV10-3 and TRBJ2-5; 8 bases fit TRBD2. The CDR3 runs 15 residues. Looked up from germline, CDR1 is ENHRY and CDR2 is SYGVKD. The ends lost 10 bases at V and 2 bases at J; junction bases unmatched: 12. This CDR3 is CATGRGGGQQETQYF. CDR3 bases: TGTGCCACGGGTAGGGGCGGGGGGCAACAAGAGACCCAGTACTTC.

The gene calls are TRBV5-1 and TRBJ1-1; D may be TRBD1 (6 bases). This CDR3 has 13 amino acids. V was cut by 3 bases and J by 4 bases, with 10 bases left in between. The germline gives CDR1 SGHRS, CDR2 YFSETQ. The CDR3 DNA sequence: TGCGCCAGCAGCTCGCAGGGGATCACTGAAGCTTTCTTT. Translating it yields CASSSQGITEAFF.

The chain joins TRBV27 to TRBJ2-3; D uncertain. The germline V gene has CDR1 MNHEY and CDR2 SMNVEV (reference sequence). V was cut by 0 bases and J by 4 bases, with 17 bases left in between. The CDR3 has 17 residues. The chain's CDR3 is CASSLSRSLGFADTQYF. For the CDR3, the DNA is TGTGCCAGCAGTTTATCGCGATCCCTAGGTTTCGCAGATACGCAGTATTTT.

V gene TRBV4-3 combines with J gene TRBJ1-6; D gene uncertain. Germline CDR1 LGHNA, CDR2 YSLEER. The CDR3 totals 14 residues. Trimming stripped 0 bases from V and 7 bases from J, with 7 bases between. The CDR3 sequence: CASSQEGRNSPLHF. The CDR3 DNA reads as TGCGCCAGCAGCCAAGAAGGGAGAAATTCACCCCTCCACTTT.

The chain combines TRBV29-1 with TRBJ1-1, with D unclear. The CDR3 has 13 residues. Looked up from germline, CDR1 is SQVTM and CDR2 is ANQGSEA. V lost 3 bases and J 4 bases, leaving 12 bases between the germline ends. CDR3 in DNA: TGCAGCGTTGAGAGACTATTGGGCACTGAAGCTTTCTTT. It codes for CSVERLLGTEAFF.

The rearrangement links TRBV15 to TRBJ2-1; 8 positions agree with TRBD2. The V gene's germline CDR1 is LNHNV and CDR2 YYDKDF (reference sequence). V dropped 0 bases and J dropped 7; count of bases not matched to a gene: 5. The CDR3 is 15 amino acids. Written as DNA, the CDR3 is TGTGCCACCAGCAGAGAACCGGGGGGGCTGAATGAGCAGTTCTTC. It codes for CATSREPGGLNEQFF.

The chain couples TRBV15 to TRBJ2-5; 7 bases align to TRBD2. The CDR3 sequence is 16 residues long. CDR1 and CDR2 from the germline V gene are LNHNV and YYDKDF (reference sequence). With V trimmed by 1 base and J by 4 bases, 9 bases remained unmatched. The CDR3 loop reads CATSRGGGSGVETQYF. In DNA, the CDR3 is TGTGCCACCAGCAGAGGAGGAGGGAGCGGGGTAGAGACCCAGTACTTC.

The chain links TRBV6-1 to TRBJ1-1; D remains unclear. V dropped 2 bases and J dropped 8 bases, with 12 bases sitting between them. This CDR3 has 13 amino acids. The V gene's germline CDR1 is MNHNS and CDR2 SASEGT. Here the CDR3 DNA reads TGTGCCAGCAGTGAACATCTGAGTCGAGAAGCTTTCTTT. Protein product: CASSEHLSREAFF.